This T cell receptor beta chain appears in the sequencing data of a study of human T cells and chemical hapten exposure (dated by TCRdb to 2020 to 2022). Turning to the overall study: For sensitization, 2% DPC in acetone was applied to a 2 cm by 2 cm area of upper inner arm skin. Throughout the roughly 24-week study period, patients were also given weekly therapeutic DPC doses on the scalp. Patch tests used Finn chambers with 0.01% DPC on the upper back, scored after 6 days by International Contact Dermatitis Research Group standards. The mostly female patient cohort included alopecia areata with under or over 50% scalp involvement, alopecia totalis and alopecia universalis. Libraries were pooled for sequencing, and per-sample TCR yields varied mainly because of small differences in library volumes within the pool. In alopecia patients, the study followed how the peripheral blood TCR repertoire changed in vivo over primary and secondary sensitization to diphenylcyclopropenone (DPC), a hapten. Blood was sampled from patients pre-sensitization (week 0) and at 2, 6 and about 24 weeks after DPC sensitization. Blood for TCR sequencing was provided by twenty-nine alopecia patients at one to four time points (pre-sensitization, 2, 6 and 24 weeks).

CDR1 and CDR2 are drawn from the germline V gene: KGHSH, LQKENI. There are 13 amino acids in the CDR3, from cysteine to phenylalanine inclusive. Solely the CDR3 DNA is kept, with 39 bases framed from the first base. The germline ends are 9 bases apart after V is trimmed by 3 bases and J by 3 bases. As to this clonotype: Its antigen target is currently unknown. No much larger clone exists at a distance of one base, and base qualities are not known.

Library generation was performed with RACE. The sequencing machine was a NextSeq 500. During library preparation, unique molecular identifiers were attached to individual cDNA molecules so that TCRs could be counted in a quantitative, reproducible way. For every blood RNA sample, sequencing covered both the TCR alpha and TCR beta chains. In the original analysis: Samples had a median of approximately 96,000 TCRs, with a range from about 23,224 to 700,000. The Decombinator software suite was used to annotate the V, J and CDR3 of the TCR reads. Every sample was subsampled to the same number of TCRs (28,000) for the PS versus PT1 abundance plots. TCRs were defined as expanded if absent before sensitization and observed at least eight times at the 2-week time point. TCRdb trimmed public reads at Q25 via fastp, called clones via MiXCR and kept in-frame beta chains. When rows share a CDR3 protein, they turn into one entry using the most common DNA and genes. TCRdb, rather than the study authors, made the V and J calls. The sample table records some 350,000 distinct CDR3 sequences; around 7% of these occur just once. In total, the top ten clones hold about 8% of the sample.

Overall results and qualifications from the work: After repeated subsampling, the strength of the expansion versus patch-test correlation and the threshold at which it became significant changed. Expanded TCRs formed significantly more large CDR3 similarity clusters than pre-sensitization or healthy control sets, consistent with antigen-driven responses. A positive correlation was found between the number of PT1 expanded TCRs and patch test score, with significance reached at thresholds 8, 16 and 32 but not 4. The number of TCRs above 1 in 1000 frequency did not change with DPC sensitization; there was no evidence of global repertoire structure alterations. Because all patients had alopecia, a presumed autoimmune disease, the immune response of the patients might differ from that of healthy individuals.

What the time point label conveys for this sample: patch test 1, 2 weeks after DPC sensitization. According to the study, the label for this sample's treatment or condition signals: therapeutic diphenylcyclopropenone sensitization with weekly scalp DPC. Blood at each patch-test visit was drawn before the patch test was applied. Patients were eligible if aged 18 to 70, diagnosed with alopecia and judged suitable for DPC therapy, and pregnant patients were excluded. Unfractionated whole blood was collected in Tempus Blood RNA tubes, and total RNA was extracted from that blood. The sequence joins TRBV18 to TRBJ2-7, with no D gene named confidently. Sequencing used whole blood, obtained in connection with sensitization to the hapten diphenylcyclopropenone (DPC). The TCR originated in a woman under 30 with alopecia areata. Some clones in this sample may be carry-over from other donors' samples. The CDR3: CASSPAHYYEQYF. At the DNA level, the sequence is TGTGCCAGCTCACCTGCGCATTACTACGAGCAGTACTTC.